The entry that follows covers one T cell receptor (beta chain) sequence. This clone has only a few counts. No cognate antigen has been identified for it. Within one base of it there is no much larger clone, and no base qualities were kept. V loses 0 bases, J loses 8 bases, and the germline ends lie 18 bases apart. As encoded in the germline V gene, CDR1 is SGHRS while CDR2 is YFSETQ. The CDR3, from cysteine to phenylalanine, totals 16 residues. Only the CDR3 DNA stays, 48 bases, in frame from base 1. The CDR3 regions of human TCRbeta chains were analyzed by immunosequencing. For the original study's pipeline: TCRs in the repertoires were matched against a reference library of SARS-CoV-2-specific TCRs that had been generated with the MIRA antigen-specificity platform. Breadth was defined as the fraction of unique TCRs that were SARS-CoV-2-associated, and depth was defined as the fraction of total T cells that were SARS-CoV-2-associated. Each spike-specific TCR was assigned to its reactive spike region and to a CD4 or CD8 class using the MIRA data. Log10-transformed breadth and depth values were compared by one-way ANOVA with Sidak's multiple comparisons tests. TCRdb limited this immuneACCESS table to in-frame rearrangements with V and J called. A share of clones is missing; checked studies link under half to unresolved V genes, and the rest is unexplained. V and J calls and clone size come straight from that table; D and trimming were deduced from the DNA. The sample records about 120,000 clones, 80% to 90% of which are singletons. About 9.4% of the sample rests with the top ten.

This entry comes from a study of T cell responses to AZD1222 COVID-19 vaccine (dated by TCRdb to about 2021). Study-level background: Because spike-specific TCR depth and breadth did not differ between the two schedules, AZD1222 recipients who got a second dose at roughly 4 weeks were pooled with those who got a second dose at roughly 12 weeks. A total of just over 230 trial participants underwent TCR sequencing, of whom 207 had received two doses of AZD1222 and around 26 had received two doses of the MenACWY control vaccine. Trial participants were enrolled into age subgroups of 18-55, 56-69 and 70-plus years, which contained 148, 28 and 57 TCR-sequenced participants, respectively.

Overall study outcomes, separate from this receptor: The 56-69-year group was small, and its depth increase did not reach significance, likely because of low power. Conclusions about previously exposed vaccinees are limited because only five or six AZD1222 recipients were SARS-CoV-2 seropositive at baseline. A significant rise in spike-specific TCR breadth and depth was observed after two AZD1222 doses relative to day 0 and relative to MenACWY recipients. Participants were mostly white British and included more females than males, and it was suggested by the authors that clonal diversity may have been underestimated. Because no samples from the day 14 peak response were available, repertoires could be characterized only after the peak T cell response. Nearly half of unique spike-specific TCRs reportedly recognized epitopes outside regions mutated in the B.1.351 and B.1.1.7 variants. CD4 TCRs associated with the vaccine covered the entire spike protein, and the dominant responses were in regions 160-218 and 743-854.

The time point label of this sample denotes: baseline before first vaccination. The vaccinee samples were drawn from two UK trials, COV001 and COV002, one of which was a single-blind randomized controlled phase 2/3 trial testing AZD1222 (ChAdOx1 nCoV-19) in healthy adults. For TCRbeta chain sequencing, PBMC samples were collected from trial participants at day 0 and at day 28 after the second dose. The TCR was taken from an adult in good health. The chain is made from TRBV5-1 and TRBJ2-1; the D segment is perhaps TRBD1 or TRBD2, each sharing 6 matched bases. The material sequenced was peripheral blood, taken on day 0 of AZD1222 vaccination. For the CDR3, the sequence is CASSLDVGGRGDEQFF. The DNA sequence is TGCGCCAGCAGCTTGGACGTCGGGGGCAGGGGAGATGAGCAGTTCTTC.